A selection of T cell receptor beta chains follows, all from one sample in a study of T-cell reconstitution after alpha-beta-depleted transplantation in children. Via MiXCR, TCRdb re-called the PCR reads, giving one row per CDR3 protein. Of around 370,000 distinct CDR3 sequences listed, about 9.4% are singletons. Here the sequenced sample was PBMCs from the stem cell graft donor, taken from the stem cell graft. Receptors originate from a human donor who donated a stem cell graft to a child with acute lymphoblastic leukemia. Both conserved end residues are part of each CDR3. A D gene is named only where the DNA matches it firmly. A clone size is listed for some rows: how often the clone was seen (once, few, many), or a class if it is expanded.

d_call,j_call,clone_size,v_call,cdr3_aa,cdr3_nt
.,TRBJ2-2,few,TRBV7-6,CASSLAQGTPPGELFF,TGTGCCAGCAGCTTAGCCCAAGGGACTCCCCCCGGGGAGCTGTTTTTT
TRBD2,TRBJ2-5,once,TRBV28,CASSPWGTSGDEETQYF,TGTGCCAGCAGTCCTTGGGGGACTAGCGGGGACGAAGAGACCCAGTACTTC
TRBD2,TRBJ2-7,few,TRBV12-3/TRBV12-4,CASSSLAGGYEQYF,TGTGCCAGCAGCTCACTAGCGGGAGGTTACGAGCAGTACTTC
.,TRBJ1-1,.,TRBV27,CASSLEEGTQAFF,TGTGCCAGCAGTTTAGAGGAAGGCACTCAAGCTTTCTTT
.,TRBJ1-4,.,TRBV12-3/TRBV12-4,CASSLSHREKLFF,TGTGCCAGCAGCCTGAGCCACAGGGAAAAACTGTTTTTT
.,TRBJ2-7,many,TRBV20-1,CSARVGGSYEQYF,TGCAGTGCTAGAGTTGGCGGATCCTACGAGCAGTACTTC
.,TRBJ1-4,few,TRBV20-1,CSASGLHGEKLFF,TGCAGTGCTAGCGGGCTTCACGGGGAAAAACTGTTTTTT
TRBD2,TRBJ2-5,few,TRBV7-2,CASSSPGLAGSSETQYF,TGTGCCAGCAGCTCCCCGGGACTAGCGGGATCTTCAGAGACCCAGTACTTC
TRBD2,TRBJ2-3,few,TRBV28,CASRGTSGRADTQYF,TGTGCCAGCAGGGGGACTAGCGGGAGGGCAGATACGCAGTATTTT
TRBD2,TRBJ2-1,few,TRBV20-1,CSARPIRTSGAPDEQFF,TGCAGTGCTAGACCCATTAGGACTAGCGGAGCCCCCGATGAGCAGTTCTTC
TRBD1,TRBJ2-3,many,TRBV6-2/TRBV6-3,CASSLDRITNTQYF,TGTGCCAGCAGTTTGGACAGGATAACCAATACGCAGTATTTT
TRBD2,TRBJ2-3,few,TRBV5-1,CASSLATSGRANTDTQYF,TGCGCCAGCAGCTTGGCGACTAGCGGGAGGGCTAACACAGATACGCAGTATTTT
.,TRBJ2-7,many,TRBV7-9,CASSLGASSGQYF,TGTGCCAGCAGCTTAGGAGCATCCTCTGGGCAGTACTTC
TRBD2,TRBJ2-5,.,TRBV20-1,CSAKIGLEETQYF,TGCAGTGCCAAAATAGGACTAGAAGAGACCCAGTACTTC
TRBD1,TRBJ1-1,few,TRBV29-1,CSVGDRGFVTEAFF,TGCAGCGTTGGGGACAGGGGGTTTGTCACTGAAGCTTTCTTT
.,TRBJ2-3,many,TRBV5-1,CASSISGPSTDTQYF,TGCGCCAGCAGCATCAGCGGGCCCAGCACAGATACGCAGTATTTT
TRBD1,TRBJ2-3,.,TRBV7-9,CASSPGQGLTDTQYF,TGTGCCAGCTCCCCGGGACAGGGGTTAACAGATACGCAGTATTTT
TRBD2,TRBJ2-7,.,TRBV20-1,CSARTLAGVGEQYF,TGCAGTGCTAGGACCCTAGCGGGAGTAGGTGAGCAGTACTTC
.,TRBJ2-4,many,TRBV4-2,CASSPVSTGGLAKNIQYF,TGTGCCAGCAGCCCCGTGAGCACGGGGGGCTTGGCCAAAAACATTCAGTACTTC
.,TRBJ1-5,few,TRBV27,CASSEGGHNQPQHF,TGTGCCAGCAGTGAGGGGGGGCATAATCAGCCCCAGCATTTT
TRBD2,TRBJ2-5,many,TRBV5-6,CASSFSGRWETQYF,TGTGCCAGCAGCTTTAGCGGGAGATGGGAGACCCAGTACTTC
.,TRBJ2-2,many,TRBV6-1,CASHLGGTGSGELFF,TGTGCCAGCCACTTGGGGGGGACAGGATCCGGGGAGCTGTTTTTT
TRBD2,TRBJ2-3,many,TRBV5-1,CASSRGGGSTDTQYF,TGCGCCAGCAGCAGAGGCGGGGGAAGCACAGATACGCAGTATTTT
TRBD2,TRBJ2-3,few,TRBV12-3/TRBV12-4,CASSLLAGGLTDTQYF,TGTGCCAGCAGCCTCCTAGCGGGAGGACTCACAGATACGCAGTATTTT
TRBD2,TRBJ2-1,few,TRBV19,CASKPQRLAGVNEQFF,TGTGCCAGTAAACCCCAAAGGCTAGCGGGAGTAAATGAGCAGTTCTTC
.,TRBJ2-3,many,TRBV7-3,CASKQSEGSDTQYF,TGTGCCAGCAAACAATCAGAGGGGTCAGATACGCAGTATTTT
.,TRBJ2-7,.,TRBV20-1,CSARAPRLGGREQYF,TGCAGTGCTAGAGCCCCCCGACTAGGGGGTCGAGAGCAGTACTTC
.,TRBJ2-7,many,TRBV5-5,CASSRAAGDYEQYF,TGTGCCAGCAGCCGGGCGGCAGGGGACTACGAGCAGTACTTC
TRBD1,TRBJ1-5,few,TRBV20-1,CSAWTGAGGQPQHF,TGCAGTGCCTGGACAGGGGCTGGGGGTCAGCCCCAGCATTTT
TRBD1,TRBJ2-3,few,TRBV7-3,CASSLRGHGQGSTDTQYF,TGTGCCAGCAGCTTACGTGGACATGGACAGGGAAGCACAGATACGCAGTATTTT
.,TRBJ2-7,few,TRBV7-7,CASSPPPWAVYEQYF,TGTGCTAGCAGCCCCCCCCCCTGGGCCGTCTACGAGCAGTACTTC
TRBD1,TRBJ1-2,few,TRBV29-1,CSASATGTGNGGYTF,TGCAGCGCCTCTGCCACCGGGACAGGGAATGGGGGCTACACCTTC
.,TRBJ1-1,few,TRBV7-2,CASSLGGLEAFF,TGTGCCAGCAGCTTAGGCGGCCTTGAAGCTTTCTTT
TRBD2,TRBJ2-3,few,TRBV5-1,CASSFVSGGIPSTDTQYF,TGCGCCAGCAGCTTCGTCTCGGGAGGTATCCCTAGCACAGATACGCAGTATTTT
.,TRBJ2-5,few,TRBV28,CASSGQGRLETQYF,TGTGCCAGCAGTGGTCAGGGGAGGTTGGAGACCCAGTACTTC
TRBD2,TRBJ2-3,.,TRBV27,CASSLVRLAGSTQYF,TGTGCCAGCAGTTTAGTAAGACTAGCGGGATCGACGCAGTATTTT
TRBD2,TRBJ2-3,few,TRBV5-1,CASSLGLAGASTDTQYF,TGCGCCAGCAGCTTAGGACTAGCGGGAGCGAGCACAGATACGCAGTATTTT
TRBD2,TRBJ2-2,many,TRBV5-6,CASSSIAVDYSGASNTGELFF,TGTGCCAGCAGCTCCATAGCCGTCGACTATAGCGGGGCTTCGAACACCGGGGAGCTGTTTTTT
.,TRBJ2-3,many,TRBV10-3,CAISGTDTQYF,TGTGCCATCAGCGGGACAGATACGCAGTATTTT
.,TRBJ1-3,many,TRBV20-1,CSARKPQSIPPYSGNTIYF,TGCAGTGCTAGAAAACCGCAATCAATCCCACCCTACTCTGGAAACACCATATATTTT
.,TRBJ2-1,many,TRBV7-2,CASSPNRGNEQFF,TGTGCCAGCAGCCCCAATAGGGGAAATGAGCAGTTCTTC
.,TRBJ1-2,.,TRBV5-1,CASSLAAGRGYGYTF,TGCGCCAGCAGCTTGGCCGCGGGGCGCGGGTATGGCTACACCTTC
TRBD2,TRBJ2-1,.,TRBV27,CASSLWSGGDNEQFF,TGTGCCAGCAGTTTATGGTCGGGAGGGGACAATGAGCAGTTCTTC
TRBD2,TRBJ2-3,many,TRBV7-2,CASSLRGGGTDTQYF,TGTGCCAGCAGCTTACGGGGGGGAGGCACAGATACGCAGTATTTT